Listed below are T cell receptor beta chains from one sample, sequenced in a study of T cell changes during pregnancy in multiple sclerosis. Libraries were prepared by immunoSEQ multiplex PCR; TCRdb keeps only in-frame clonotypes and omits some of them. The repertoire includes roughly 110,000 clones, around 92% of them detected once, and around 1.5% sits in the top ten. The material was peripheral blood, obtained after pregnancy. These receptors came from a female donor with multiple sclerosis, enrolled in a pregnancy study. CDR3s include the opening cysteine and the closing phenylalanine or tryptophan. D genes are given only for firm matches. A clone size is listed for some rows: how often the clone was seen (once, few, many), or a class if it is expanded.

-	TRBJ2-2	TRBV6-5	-	TGTGCCAGCAGACAAACCAGTCCGAACACCGGGGAGCTGTTTTTT	CASRQTSPNTGELFF
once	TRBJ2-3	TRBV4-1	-	TGCGCCAGCAGCCGCGACTACCTAACTGCAGATACGCAGTATTTT	CASSRDYLTADTQYF
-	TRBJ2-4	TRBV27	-	TGTGCCAGCAGTTCCCTCGGTCCGGTCCAGGTTCAGTACTTC	CASSSLGPVQVQYF
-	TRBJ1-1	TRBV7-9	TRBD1	TGTGCCAGCAGCCGAGGACAGGGGGCTTTGAGGGGGACTGAAGCTTTCTTT	CASSRGQGALRGTEAFF
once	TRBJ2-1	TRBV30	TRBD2	TGTGCCTGGAGTCCAGGACTAGCTTGGGGTGAGCAGTTCTTC	CAWSPGLAWGEQFF
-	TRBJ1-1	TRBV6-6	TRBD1	TGTGCCAGCAGTTACTACGGGACAGCGAACACTGAAGCTTTCTTT	CASSYYGTANTEAFF
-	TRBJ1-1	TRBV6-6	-	TGTGCCAGCAGTCACGGGGGCACTGAAGCTTTCTTT	CASSHGGTEAFF
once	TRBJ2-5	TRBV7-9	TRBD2	TGTGCCAGCAGCTTAACGGCAGCGGGAGGCGGGGAGACCCAGTACTTC	CASSLTAAGGGETQYF
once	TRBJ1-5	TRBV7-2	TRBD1	TGTGCCAGCAGTTTTACAGGGGGCTTGGGCAATCAGCCCCAGCATTTT	CASSFTGGLGNQPQHF
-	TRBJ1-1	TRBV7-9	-	TGTGCCAGCAGCTTCTACGGGAGGAACACTGAAGCTTTCTTT	CASSFYGRNTEAFF
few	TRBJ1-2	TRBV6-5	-	TGTGCCAGCAGACCCGGGTCCTACTATGGCTACACCTTC	CASRPGSYYGYTF
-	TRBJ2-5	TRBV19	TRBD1	TGTGCCAGTAGTTTACAGGGGGCGTGGGAGACCCAGTACTTC	CASSLQGAWETQYF
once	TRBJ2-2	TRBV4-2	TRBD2	TGTGCCAGCAGCCAAGAAACTAGCGGGGGGCTGAACACCGGGGAGCTGTTTTTT	CASSQETSGGLNTGELFF
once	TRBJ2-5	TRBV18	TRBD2	TGTGCCAGCTGCTCCCGGCGGGGGTACCAAGAGACCCAGTACTTC	CASCSRRGYQETQYF
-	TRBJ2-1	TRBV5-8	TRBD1	TGTGCCAGCAGCTTGGGGTTAGGGACAGGGAAATACAATGAGCAGTTCTTC	CASSLGLGTGKYNEQFF
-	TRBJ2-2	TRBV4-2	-	TGTGCCAGCAGCCAAGAACCGGGTACCGGGGAGCTGTTTTTT	CASSQEPGTGELFF
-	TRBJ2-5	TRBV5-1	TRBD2	TGCGCCAGCAGCTTGTCTAGCGGGGCCCAAGAGACCCAGTACTTC	CASSLSSGAQETQYF
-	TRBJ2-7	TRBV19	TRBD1	TGTGCCAGTAGCCCCGCGCTGGGACAGCGGCCGGGGGAGCAGTACTTC	CASSPALGQRPGEQYF
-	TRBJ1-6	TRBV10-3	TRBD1	TGTGCCATCAGTGGGGGACAGGGGGTAGGCTCACCCCTCCACTTT	CAISGGQGVGSPLHF
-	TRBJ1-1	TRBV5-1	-	TGCGCCAGCAGCTTGGAACGAGGAAAGAACACTGAAGCTTTCTTT	CASSLERGKNTEAFF
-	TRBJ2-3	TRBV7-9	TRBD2	TGTGCCAGCAGCGGGGTGGGACTAGCGGGATCCACAGATACGCAGTATTTT	CASSGVGLAGSTDTQYF
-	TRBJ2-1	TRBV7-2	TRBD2	TGTGCCAGCCGGGGGCTAGCGGGAGTAAATTTCTTC	CASRGLAGVNFF
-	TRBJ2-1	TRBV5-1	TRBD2	TGCGCCAGCAGGGATACTAGCGGGGCAAATGAGCAGTTCTTC	CASRDTSGANEQFF
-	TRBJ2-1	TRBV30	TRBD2	TGTGCCTGTCGAGGCGGGGGAATCTACAATGAGCAGTTCTTC	CACRGGGIYNEQFF
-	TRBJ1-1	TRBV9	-	TGTGCCAGCAGCGTAGCGGCAGGACACAGGCAGACTGAAGCTTTCTTT	CASSVAAGHRQTEAFF
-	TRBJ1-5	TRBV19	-	TGTGCCAGTAGTCCCCGCGCCAATCAGCCCCAGCATTTT	CASSPRANQPQHF
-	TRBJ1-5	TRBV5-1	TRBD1	TGCGCCAGCAGCTTCGGGACAGGGGGGAGCAATCAGCCCCAGCATTTT	CASSFGTGGSNQPQHF
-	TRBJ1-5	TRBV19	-	TGTGCCAGTAGTGGGCAGTCCCATCAGCCCCAGCATTTT	CASSGQSHQPQHF
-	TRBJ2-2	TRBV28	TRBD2	TGTGCCAGCAGGGGACTAGCGGGGAACACCGGGGAGCTGTTTTTT	CASRGLAGNTGELFF
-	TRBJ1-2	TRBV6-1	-	TGTGCCAGCAGTGAATCCTTCTTTGGTGCCGGGACAAATTTCTACTATGGCTACACCTTC	CASSESFFGAGTNFYYGYTF
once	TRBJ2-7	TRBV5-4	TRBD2	TGTGCCAGCAGCCCGCGAAATAGCGGGAGGATCGAGCAGTACTTC	CASSPRNSGRIEQYF
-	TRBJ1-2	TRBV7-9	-	TGTGCCAGCAGCTTACACTCAGGCACCATAGCTAACTATGGCTACACCTTC	CASSLHSGTIANYGYTF
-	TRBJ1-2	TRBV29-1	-	TGCAGCGTGATAGGGGGGGCTTCTAACTATGGCTACACCTTC	CSVIGGASNYGYTF
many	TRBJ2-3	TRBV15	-	TGTGCCACCAGCCCCAAAAGCCCCTCGATAGATACGCAGTATTTT	CATSPKSPSIDTQYF
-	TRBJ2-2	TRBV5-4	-	TGTGCCAGCAGCTTGAGGAGAAGCAGCGGCGGGGAGCTGTTTTTT	CASSLRRSSGGELFF
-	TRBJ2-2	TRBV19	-	TGTGCCAGTACTGAGAAGAACACCGGGGAGCTGTTTTTT	CASTEKNTGELFF
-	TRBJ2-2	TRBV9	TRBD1	TGTGCCAGCAGCACCCGGGACAGCAGAACCGGGGAGCTGTTTTTT	CASSTRDSRTGELFF
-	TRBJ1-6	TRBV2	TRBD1	TGTGCCAACGCCGGGACAGGGAATAATTCACCCCTCCACTTT	CANAGTGNNSPLHF
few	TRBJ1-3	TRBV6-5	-	TGTGCCAGCAGTTCAACAGGAGCCTCTGGAAACACCATATATTTT	CASSSTGASGNTIYF
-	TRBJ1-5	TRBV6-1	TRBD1	TGTGCCAGCAGTGCTGTTTGGGGACAGACACTAAATCAGCCCCAGCATTTT	CASSAVWGQTLNQPQHF
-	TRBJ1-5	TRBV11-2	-	TGTGCCAGCAGCTTAGGCAGGGTGGGATCGAGGAGTCAGCCCCAGCATTTT	CASSLGRVGSRSQPQHF
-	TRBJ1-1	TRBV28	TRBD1	TGTGCCAGCAGTTTCGGTACGCGGGACAGGGGTAAAGGTGCGCCTGAAGCTTTCTTT	CASSFGTRDRGKGAPEAFF
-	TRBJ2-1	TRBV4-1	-	TGCGCCAGCAGCAACCTTCGGAATGAGCAGTTCTTC	CASSNLRNEQFF
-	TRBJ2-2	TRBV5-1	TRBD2	TGCGCCAGCAGCCCTAGCGGGGAGAACACCGGGGAGCTGTTTTTT	CASSPSGENTGELFF
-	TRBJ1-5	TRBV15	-	TGTGCCACCAGCAGAGATGTGGGGAGGCACAATCAGCCCCAGCATTTT	CATSRDVGRHNQPQHF
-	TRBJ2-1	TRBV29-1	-	TGCAGCGCCGACCCGGGAGCCTACAATGAGCAGTTCTTC	CSADPGAYNEQFF
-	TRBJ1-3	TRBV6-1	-	TGTGCCAGCGGGGACATCTCTGGAAACACCATATATTTT	CASGDISGNTIYF
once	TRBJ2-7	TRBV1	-	TGCACCAGCAGCCATCTAGCGGGTGCGGCCTACGAGCAGTACTTC	CTSSHLAGAAYEQYF
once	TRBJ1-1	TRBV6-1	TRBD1	TGTGCCAGCACCCAGGGGGCCGAAACTGAAGCTTTCTTT	CASTQGAETEAFF
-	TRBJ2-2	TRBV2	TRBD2	TGTGCCAGCAGTGAACGGGGGGCGAACACCGGGGAGCTGTTTTTT	CASSERGANTGELFF
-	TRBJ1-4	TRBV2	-	TGTGCCAGCAGTTCCTCTCGAAGACTCAATGAAAAACTGTTTTTT	CASSSSRRLNEKLFF
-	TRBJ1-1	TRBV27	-	TGTGCCAGCAGTCCCTCCACCCCCCCGGAGGGTGAAGCTTTCTTT	CASSPSTPPEGEAFF